This T cell receptor (beta chain) was retrieved from a study of T cell responses to AZD1222 COVID-19 vaccine. Across the study: Pooling covered second doses at about 4 or about 12 weeks.

Regarding the study as a whole: Variant regions that are unmutated are reportedly the target of nearly half of spike-specific TCRs.

The assay was immunoSEQ multiplex PCR, and TCRdb's table has in-frame clones only and misses some. The sample has fewer than 150,000 clones, nearly 90% seen once. The sample holds a few counts of this clone. The target antigen is unknown. Germline values: CDR1 SNHLY, CDR2 FYNNEI. V lost 6 bases to trimming and J lost 11 bases, with 14 bases between them. The CDR3 sequence is 12 residues long. The receptor was derived from an adult in good health. V and J are TRBV2 and TRBJ2-1; D is undetermined. The sample here was peripheral blood, taken on day 0 of AZD1222 vaccination. The DNA for the CDR3 is TGTGCCAGCAGCGGGCCCTCGGGCAAGCAGTTCTTC. Protein sequence: CASSGPSGKQFF.